Listed below are T cell receptor beta chains from one sample, sequenced in a study of neurological immune-mediated disorders. One entry per CDR3 protein, called by TCRdb with MiXCR from the 5' RACE reads. There are around 49,000 distinct CDR3 sequences in the sample; about an eighth occur only once, and 4.5% lies in the top ten. Sequenced sample: PBMCs. The receptors come from a male donor with HTLV-1-associated myelopathy (HAM/TSP). CDR3s include the opening cysteine and the closing phenylalanine or tryptophan. The order of the fields is clone size, D gene, J gene, V gene, CDR3 protein, CDR3 DNA. The D gene is left open where the match is weak. A clone size is listed for some rows: how often the clone was seen (once, few, many), or a class if it is expanded.

abundance: .
d_gene: .
j_gene: TRBJ2-3
v_gene: TRBV10-3
CDR3aa: CAIRSEGLTDTQYF
CDR3nt: TGTGCCATCAGGTCGGAAGGTCTGACAGATACGCAGTATTTT

abundance: many
d_gene: TRBD1
j_gene: TRBJ2-3
v_gene: TRBV12-3/TRBV12-4
CDR3aa: CASSRQGNRADTQYF
CDR3nt: TGTGCCAGCAGTCGACAGGGGAATCGGGCAGATACGCAGTATTTT

abundance: many
d_gene: TRBD1
j_gene: TRBJ1-5
v_gene: TRBV12-3/TRBV12-4
CDR3aa: CASSFVTGAQRGNQPQHF
CDR3nt: TGTGCCAGCAGTTTTGTGACAGGGGCCCAAAGGGGCAATCAGCCCCAGCATTTT

abundance: many
d_gene: .
j_gene: TRBJ1-1
v_gene: TRBV3-1
CDR3aa: CASSPGQFEAFF
CDR3nt: TGTGCCAGCAGCCCAGGACAGTTTGAAGCTTTCTTT

abundance: many
d_gene: TRBD1
j_gene: TRBJ2-7
v_gene: TRBV7-6
CDR3aa: CASSSHPGQGAFEQYF
CDR3nt: TGTGCCAGCAGCTCACATCCGGGACAGGGGGCGTTCGAGCAGTACTTC

abundance: many
d_gene: .
j_gene: TRBJ2-4
v_gene: TRBV5-1
CDR3aa: CASSGASKNIQYF
CDR3nt: TGCGCCAGCAGTGGGGCCTCCAAAAACATTCAGTACTTC

abundance: many
d_gene: .
j_gene: TRBJ2-7
v_gene: TRBV6-5
CDR3aa: CASSYGQTYEQYF
CDR3nt: TGTGCCAGCAGTTACGGGCAGACCTACGAGCAGTACTTC

abundance: many
d_gene: TRBD2
j_gene: TRBJ2-5
v_gene: TRBV4-2
CDR3aa: CASSQALAGAGETQYF
CDR3nt: TGTGCCAGCAGCCAAGCACTAGCGGGGGCAGGGGAGACCCAGTACTTC

abundance: many
d_gene: .
j_gene: TRBJ2-3
v_gene: TRBV12-3/TRBV12-4
CDR3aa: CASTSMTDTQYF
CDR3nt: TGTGCCAGCACCTCAATGACAGATACGCAGTATTTT

abundance: many
d_gene: .
j_gene: TRBJ1-4
v_gene: TRBV9
CDR3aa: CASSRNRDEKLFF
CDR3nt: TGTGCCAGCAGCCGGAACAGGGATGAAAAACTGTTTTTT

abundance: many
d_gene: TRBD2
j_gene: TRBJ2-7
v_gene: TRBV29-1
CDR3aa: CSVGVSGGRNEQYF
CDR3nt: TGCAGCGTTGGGGTCAGCGGGGGAAGGAACGAGCAGTACTTC

abundance: .
d_gene: TRBD2
j_gene: TRBJ2-3
v_gene: TRBV12-3/TRBV12-4
CDR3aa: CASSLSLAGTDTQYF
CDR3nt: TGTGCCAGCAGTTTATCGCTAGCGGGGACAGATACGCAGTATTTT

abundance: many
d_gene: .
j_gene: TRBJ1-3
v_gene: TRBV7-9
CDR3aa: CASSLATGGISGNTIYF
CDR3nt: TGTGCCAGCAGCCTAGCCACCGGGGGCATCTCTGGAAACACCATATATTTT

abundance: many
d_gene: .
j_gene: TRBJ2-3
v_gene: TRBV5-1
CDR3aa: CASSLYGGGVADTQYF
CDR3nt: TGCGCCAGCAGCTTGTATGGAGGGGGCGTCGCAGATACGCAGTATTTT

abundance: many
d_gene: .
j_gene: TRBJ1-1
v_gene: TRBV14
CDR3aa: CASSQVVSAQHTEAFF
CDR3nt: TGTGCCAGCAGCCAAGTTGTAAGTGCACAGCACACTGAAGCTTTCTTT

abundance: many
d_gene: .
j_gene: TRBJ1-1
v_gene: TRBV5-1
CDR3aa: CASSGVDSSNTEAFF
CDR3nt: TGCGCCAGCAGCGGAGTGGACAGCTCGAACACTGAAGCTTTCTTT

abundance: many
d_gene: .
j_gene: TRBJ2-5
v_gene: TRBV27
CDR3aa: CASKPLQGGPWETQYF
CDR3nt: TGTGCCAGCAAACCCCTACAGGGTGGGCCCTGGGAGACCCAGTACTTC

abundance: many
d_gene: .
j_gene: TRBJ2-5
v_gene: TRBV6-1
CDR3aa: CASSGTFQETQYF
CDR3nt: TGTGCCAGCAGTGGGACTTTCCAAGAGACCCAGTACTTC

abundance: many
d_gene: .
j_gene: TRBJ1-3
v_gene: TRBV28
CDR3aa: CASSHAGVPGNTIYF
CDR3nt: TGTGCCAGCAGCCACGCAGGGGTTCCTGGAAACACCATATATTTT

abundance: once
d_gene: .
j_gene: TRBJ2-3
v_gene: TRBV18
CDR3aa: CASSPLNTDTQYF
CDR3nt: TGTGCCAGCTCACCGCTAAATACAGATACGCAGTATTTT

abundance: many
d_gene: TRBD2
j_gene: TRBJ2-7
v_gene: TRBV5-1
CDR3aa: CASSLSGARRDEQYF
CDR3nt: TGCGCCAGCAGCCTTAGCGGGGCGCGCAGGGACGAGCAGTACTTC

abundance: many
d_gene: .
j_gene: TRBJ2-2
v_gene: TRBV5-5
CDR3aa: CASSQGGLGTGELFF
CDR3nt: TGTGCCAGCAGCCAAGGAGGCTTGGGCACCGGGGAGCTGTTTTTT

abundance: many
d_gene: TRBD1
j_gene: TRBJ2-5
v_gene: TRBV5-1
CDR3aa: CASSIQGAWETQYF
CDR3nt: TGCGCCAGCAGCATACAGGGGGCATGGGAGACCCAGTACTTC

abundance: many
d_gene: .
j_gene: TRBJ1-1
v_gene: TRBV5-1
CDR3aa: CASSLQGNTEAFF
CDR3nt: TGCGCCAGCAGCTTACAGGGGAACACTGAAGCTTTCTTT

abundance: many
d_gene: .
j_gene: TRBJ1-1
v_gene: TRBV20-1
CDR3aa: CSARMGGNTEAFF
CDR3nt: TGCAGTGCTAGGATGGGCGGGAACACTGAAGCTTTCTTT

abundance: many
d_gene: TRBD1
j_gene: TRBJ2-6
v_gene: TRBV14
CDR3aa: CASSTGQVNSGANVLTF
CDR3nt: TGTGCCAGCAGCACGGGACAGGTTAACTCTGGGGCCAACGTCCTGACTTTC

abundance: few
d_gene: .
j_gene: TRBJ2-5
v_gene: TRBV7-2
CDR3aa: CASSLFETQYF
CDR3nt: TGTGCCAGCAGCTTATTTGAGACCCAGTACTTC

abundance: many
d_gene: .
j_gene: TRBJ1-6
v_gene: TRBV3-1
CDR3aa: CASSPLVKPNSPLHF
CDR3nt: TGTGCCAGCAGCCCTCTGGTCAAACCGAATTCACCCCTCCACTTT

abundance: many
d_gene: .
j_gene: TRBJ1-1
v_gene: TRBV5-1
CDR3aa: CASSLFRGAMNTEAFF
CDR3nt: TGCGCCAGCAGCTTGTTCAGGGGCGCTATGAACACTGAAGCTTTCTTT

abundance: many
d_gene: TRBD1
j_gene: TRBJ1-6
v_gene: TRBV6-5
CDR3aa: CASSRTGNNSPLHF
CDR3nt: TGTGCCAGCAGTCGGACAGGGAATAATTCACCCCTCCACTTT

abundance: many
d_gene: .
j_gene: TRBJ1-1
v_gene: TRBV5-1
CDR3aa: CASSPIEGGTEAFF
CDR3nt: TGCGCCAGCAGCCCTATCGAGGGCGGGACTGAAGCTTTCTTT

abundance: many
d_gene: .
j_gene: TRBJ1-2
v_gene: TRBV12-3/TRBV12-4
CDR3aa: CASSHRRMGGYTF
CDR3nt: TGTGCCAGCAGTCACAGGAGGATGGGTGGCTACACCTTC

abundance: once
d_gene: .
j_gene: TRBJ1-4
v_gene: TRBV10-3
CDR3aa: CAIRRGDKREKLFF
CDR3nt: TGTGCCATCAGGAGGGGTGACAAGCGGGAAAAACTGTTTTTC

abundance: medium-sized
d_gene: .
j_gene: TRBJ1-6
v_gene: TRBV5-1
CDR3aa: CASSSEAWAGGNSPLHF
CDR3nt: TGCGCCAGCAGCTCGGAGGCGTGGGCGGGAGGAAATTCACCCCTCCACTTT

abundance: few
d_gene: .
j_gene: TRBJ1-2
v_gene: TRBV4-3
CDR3aa: CASSQTRGTTNYGYTF
CDR3nt: TGCGCCAGCAGCCAGACAAGAGGGACAACTAACTATGGCTACACCTTC

abundance: .
d_gene: TRBD1
j_gene: TRBJ2-3
v_gene: TRBV5-1
CDR3aa: CASSSGTGMEADTQYF
CDR3nt: TGCGCCAGCAGCTCCGGGACAGGGATGGAGGCGGATACGCAGTATTTT

abundance: many
d_gene: .
j_gene: TRBJ1-1
v_gene: TRBV5-5
CDR3aa: CASIDLGTEAFF
CDR3nt: TGTGCCAGCATCGACTTGGGCACTGAAGCTTTCTTT

abundance: many
d_gene: TRBD2
j_gene: TRBJ2-5
v_gene: TRBV5-1
CDR3aa: CASSSAGGGETQYF
CDR3nt: TGCGCCAGCAGTTCAGCGGGGGGAGGAGAGACCCAGTACTTC

abundance: many
d_gene: .
j_gene: TRBJ2-7
v_gene: TRBV29-1
CDR3aa: CSVEHKGRSYEQYF
CDR3nt: TGCAGCGTAGAACATAAGGGCCGGTCCTACGAGCAGTACTTC

abundance: many
d_gene: TRBD2
j_gene: TRBJ2-7
v_gene: TRBV7-6
CDR3aa: CASSPLSKRGAHEQYF
CDR3nt: TGTGCCAGCAGCCCCCTTTCGAAGCGGGGGGCCCACGAGCAGTACTTC

abundance: few
d_gene: .
j_gene: TRBJ2-7
v_gene: TRBV19
CDR3aa: CASSRRNPNYEQYF
CDR3nt: TGTGCCAGTAGTCGGCGAAACCCGAACTACGAGCAGTACTTC

abundance: many
d_gene: TRBD2
j_gene: TRBJ2-1
v_gene: TRBV7-3
CDR3aa: CASSLRPFSGGTYNEQFF
CDR3nt: TGTGCCAGCAGCTTACGTCCGTTTAGCGGGGGAACCTACAATGAGCAGTTCTTC

abundance: many
d_gene: .
j_gene: TRBJ1-2
v_gene: TRBV10-3
CDR3aa: CAISSQQTPRGYGYTF
CDR3nt: TGTGCCATCAGCAGTCAGCAGACCCCTAGGGGCTATGGCTACACCTTC

abundance: many
d_gene: .
j_gene: TRBJ2-7
v_gene: TRBV7-6
CDR3aa: CASSLERDTPDEQYF
CDR3nt: TGTGCCAGCAGCTTAGAAAGGGACACGCCCGACGAGCAGTACTTC

abundance: many
d_gene: .
j_gene: TRBJ2-4
v_gene: TRBV4-3
CDR3aa: CASSQDLFGTAKNIQYF
CDR3nt: TGCGCCAGCAGCCAAGATCTTTTCGGGACAGCCAAAAACATTCAGTACTTC

abundance: many
d_gene: .
j_gene: TRBJ2-2
v_gene: TRBV20-1
CDR3aa: CSARDRTYTGELFF
CDR3nt: TGCAGTGCTAGGGACAGAACATACACCGGGGAGCTGTTTTTT

abundance: many
d_gene: .
j_gene: TRBJ1-6
v_gene: TRBV7-2
CDR3aa: CASSRILNSPLHF
CDR3nt: TGTGCCAGCAGCAGGATATTAAATTCACCCCTCCACTTT

abundance: .
d_gene: .
j_gene: TRBJ1-5
v_gene: TRBV5-1
CDR3aa: CASSLDGGVEPQYF
CDR3nt: TGCGCCAGCAGCTTGGACGGGGGAGTGGAGCCCCAGTATTTC

abundance: many
d_gene: .
j_gene: TRBJ1-1
v_gene: TRBV24-1
CDR3aa: CATSDFKSGNTEAFF
CDR3nt: TGTGCCACCAGTGATTTTAAGTCAGGGAACACTGAAGCTTTCTTT